A selection of T cell receptor beta chains follows, all from one sample in a study of technical replicates of blood from a few donors. The protocol was immunoSEQ multiplex PCR, while the TCRdb copy is restricted to in-frame clones and leaves out a portion. Of about 15,000 clones listed, 82% are singletons. The source material was PBMCs. Every receptor here comes from a human donor in good health. Some clones in this sample may be carry-over from other donors' samples. The CDR3 runs from the conserved cysteine through the conserved F or W. The D gene is left open where the match is weak. Some rows have no size entry. The others give once, few or many, or a class for an expanded clone.

v_gene: TRBV10-1
abundance: few
j_gene: TRBJ2-7
d_gene: TRBD1
CDR3nt: TGCGCCAGCAGCGCTACAGGGGGCGCCGAGCAGTACTTC
CDR3aa: CASSATGGAEQYF

v_gene: TRBV4-1
abundance: .
j_gene: TRBJ1-2
d_gene: .
CDR3nt: TGCGCCAGCAGCCAAGAAGGAGGCAGGGGATTCTATGGCTACACCTTC
CDR3aa: CASSQEGGRGFYGYTF

v_gene: TRBV7-9
abundance: .
j_gene: TRBJ1-2
d_gene: TRBD1
CDR3nt: TGTGCCAGCAGCTCCGGGACAGCCTATGGCTACACCTTC
CDR3aa: CASSSGTAYGYTF

v_gene: TRBV11-1
abundance: .
j_gene: TRBJ2-3
d_gene: TRBD2
CDR3nt: TGTGCCAGCACCCACCCGACTAGCGGGATAACAGATACGCAGTATTTT
CDR3aa: CASTHPTSGITDTQYF

v_gene: TRBV5-4
abundance: .
j_gene: TRBJ1-3
d_gene: .
CDR3nt: TGTGCCAGCAGCTCGGGTGGGGCGGGGGCGTCTGGAAACACCATATATTTT
CDR3aa: CASSSGGAGASGNTIYF

v_gene: TRBV5-4
abundance: few
j_gene: TRBJ2-2
d_gene: .
CDR3nt: TGTGCCAGCAGAGAGAGCTTCCTAACCGGGGAGCTGTTTTTT
CDR3aa: CASRESFLTGELFF

v_gene: TRBV30
abundance: once
j_gene: TRBJ1-5
d_gene: TRBD1
CDR3nt: TGTGCCTGGAGTGTAGGTCCCCAGGGGGCTAGGAATCAGCCCCAGCATTTT
CDR3aa: CAWSVGPQGARNQPQHF

v_gene: TRBV18
abundance: .
j_gene: TRBJ2-7
d_gene: TRBD2
CDR3nt: TGTGCCAGCTCACCGAGACTAGCGGGAGGATTTAACTCCTACGAGCAGTACTTC
CDR3aa: CASSPRLAGGFNSYEQYF

v_gene: TRBV5-6
abundance: .
j_gene: TRBJ2-3
d_gene: TRBD2
CDR3nt: TGTGCCAGCAGCCCGGGACTAGCGGGTGTAAATACGCAGTATTTT
CDR3aa: CASSPGLAGVNTQYF

v_gene: TRBV15
abundance: .
j_gene: TRBJ2-5
d_gene: TRBD2
CDR3nt: TGTGCCACCAGCACCATAGCGGGAGGGACGACCCAGTACTTC
CDR3aa: CATSTIAGGTTQYF

v_gene: TRBV18
abundance: .
j_gene: TRBJ2-3
d_gene: .
CDR3nt: TGTGCCAGCTCACCAAGGGAAGCGGCCCTCACAGATACGCAGTATTTT
CDR3aa: CASSPREAALTDTQYF

v_gene: TRBV30
abundance: few
j_gene: TRBJ1-4
d_gene: .
CDR3nt: TGTGCCTGGAGTGTACGGGTAAATGAAAAACTGTTTTTT
CDR3aa: CAWSVRVNEKLFF

v_gene: TRBV19
abundance: .
j_gene: TRBJ2-5
d_gene: .
CDR3nt: TGTGCCAGTAGTATTCGGGGGCGGGGGGAGACCCAGTACTTC
CDR3aa: CASSIRGRGETQYF

v_gene: TRBV19
abundance: few
j_gene: TRBJ1-1
d_gene: TRBD1
CDR3nt: TGTGCCAGTAGTCCTTTCCCGACCGGGACAGGGGAAGCTTTCTTT
CDR3aa: CASSPFPTGTGEAFF

v_gene: TRBV6-1
abundance: .
j_gene: TRBJ2-6
d_gene: .
CDR3nt: TGTGCCAGCAGTGAAGACAGCTCTGGGGCCAACGTCCTGACTTTC
CDR3aa: CASSEDSSGANVLTF